These 2 T cell receptor beta chains came from one sample sequenced in a study of cytomegalovirus exposure and HLA in healthy donors (dated 2017 in TCRdb). Receptor libraries were prepared by the immunoSEQ multiplex PCR assay. In its TCRdb copy, this immuneACCESS table keeps in-frame sequences only and misses some clones. Where compared with another copy, unresolved V genes explain less than half of these, and the others have no known cause. The table for this sample lists about 250,000 clones; roughly 87% of them were counted only once. The biggest ten clones account for about 12% of the sample. Sequencing input: PBMCs. These receptors were collected from a man in his late teens or twenties in good health and CMV-seropositive.

The chain links TRBV25-1 to TRBJ2-1, with 9 bases fitting TRBD2. The length of the CDR3 is 18 residues. Germline V CDR1 and CDR2: MGHDK, SYGVNS. With V trimmed by 5 bases and J by 0 bases, 11 bases remained unmatched. Here the CDR3 DNA reads TGTGCCAGCAGTCCCCAGGGGCTAGCGGGGCGCTCCTACAATGAGCAGTTCTTC. Protein sequence: CASSPQGLAGRSYNEQFF.

The chain links TRBV29-1 to TRBJ2-1, with D possibly matching TRBD2 (6 bases). Germline V CDR1 and CDR2: SQVTM, ANQGSEA. Trimming took 6 bases from V and 10 from J, leaving 22 bases between them. The CDR3 sequence is 14 residues long. CDR3 region: CSVGGTPVSGEQFF. DNA of the CDR3: TGCAGCGTGGGGGGAACACCCGTTTCGGGGGAGCAGTTCTTC.